Reported below is one T cell receptor (beta chain). These data come from a study of blood T cell repertoires in COVID-19. CDR3 length: 14 residues. Germline CDR1 and CDR2: KGHSH and LQKENI. V dropped 5 bases and J dropped 0; count of bases not matched to a gene: 3. Here immunoSEQ multiplex PCR was the method, and the copy in TCRdb shows in-frame clones only, minus some. The sample records 50,000 to 70,000 clones, 75% to 80% being singletons. The specimen was peripheral blood. The origin of this receptor is a man in his fifties with active or convalescent COVID-19. This chain joins TRBV18 and TRBJ2-7; 8 bases line up with TRBD2. The CDR3 DNA follows: TGTGCCAGCTCAATAGCGGGAAGCTCCTACGAGCAGTACTTC. The encoded protein is CASSIAGSSYEQYF.